These 28 T cell receptor beta chains share one sample of origin, sequenced in a study of blood T cell repertoires in COVID-19. The method was immunoSEQ multiplex PCR; TCRdb's version includes in-frame clones alone and lacks a portion of them. The sample includes about 260,000 clones, over 80% of them seen just once. Sequencing was performed on PBMCs or T cells enriched from blood (not recorded which). All receptors come from a woman aged 40 to 50 who had been exposed to COVID-19.

This rearrangement joins TRBV11-3 to TRBJ2-1; D might be TRBD1 (6 bases). Germline CDR1 SGHNT, CDR2 YENEEA. The CDR3 contains 14 residues. V lost 11 bases and J 5 bases, leaving 19 bases between the germline ends. CDR3 DNA: TGTGCCTCCGTGCGAGGGGGAGCGGACAATGAGCAGTTCTTC. Translating gives CASVRGGADNEQFF.

The chain recombines TRBV7-2 with TRBJ2-3; TRBD2 might be the D (6 bases). V was shortened by 5 bases and J by 1 base, with 13 bases between the two germline ends. This CDR3 has 15 residues. CDR1 SGHTA and CDR2 FQGNSA come from the germline V gene. The CDR3 DNA follows: TGTGCCAGCAGCCCCGGGGAGCGGGGCACAGATACGCAGTATTTT. Its translation is CASSPGERGTDTQYF.

Turning to this clone: A junction boundary mismatches the germline segment, possibly from a read error. This sequence joins TRBV5-1 and TRBJ2-2, with 9 bases matching TRBD1. Germline-derived CDR1 and CDR2 are SGHRS and YFSETQ. The CDR3 is made up of 18 amino acids. The CDR3 is CASSFPGQGGFFSGELFF. The CDR3 DNA reads TGTGCCAGCAGCTTTCCGGGACAGGGAGGCTTCTTTTCCGGGGAGCTGTTTTTT.

The chain joins TRBV6-4 to TRBJ2-7, with 13 positions matching TRBD2. This CDR3 has 16 residues. Germline-derived CDR1 and CDR2 are MRHNA and SNTAGT. The J segment lost 4 bases and the V segment lost 6 bases, leaving 9 bases of the junction unmatched. In nucleotides, the CDR3 is TGTGCCAGCAGAAAAGGGGCGGGACTAGCGGGGTACGAGCAGTACGTC. Its translation: CASRKGAGLAGYEQYV.

The chain uses TRBV18 and TRBJ1-1; maybe TRBD1 (5 bases). The CDR3 consists of 13 residues. V was trimmed by 2 bases and J by 11 bases, leaving 15 bases between them. Germline V CDR1 and CDR2: KGHSH, LQKENI. CDR3 sequence (DNA): TGTGCCAGCTCACCAGGGACTGGGGATGAGGCTTTCTTT. It is translated as CASSPGTGDEAFF. The whole variable domain, filled in from reference TRBV18 and TRBJ1-1, reads NAGVMQNPRHLVRRRGQEARLRCSPMKGHSHVYWYRQLPEEGLKFMVYLQKENIIDESGMPKERFSAEFPKEGPSILRIQQVVRGDSAAYFCASSPGTGDEAFFGQGTRLTVV.

The V gene is TRBV28, the J gene TRBJ2-1; 9 positions match TRBD2. Germline loops: CDR1 MDHEN, CDR2 SYDVKM. The length of the CDR3 is 15 residues. The J segment lost 7 bases and the V segment lost 0 bases, leaving 4 bases of the junction unmatched. The CDR3 sequence is CASSLWASGVNEQFF. The DNA of the CDR3 is TGTGCCAGCAGTTTATGGGCTAGCGGGGTAAATGAGCAGTTCTTC.

The chain has TRBV7-8 and TRBJ2-1; the D is unclear. CDR1 SGHVS and CDR2 FQNEAQ come from the germline V gene. The CDR3 is 12 residues long. The V end was cut by 5 bases, the J end by 8 bases, with 10 bases between. The CDR3: CASSPTVYEQFF. Written as DNA, the CDR3 is TGTGCCAGCAGCCCCACGGTTTATGAGCAGTTCTTC. The full variable domain, rest sourced from reference TRBV7-8 and TRBJ2-1, is GAGVSQSPRYKVAKRGQDVALRCDPISGHVSLFWYQQALGQGPEFLTYFQNEAQLDKSGLPSDRFFAERPEGSVSTLKIQRTQQEDSAVYLCASSPTVYEQFFGPGTRLTVL.

This chain connects TRBV18 to TRBJ1-6; TRBD1 aligns across 7 bases. Germline V lookup: CDR1 KGHSH, CDR2 LQKENI. This CDR3 spans 15 amino acids. V shed 1 base, J shed 10 bases, and the junction held 7 bases outside the gene matches. The DNA for the CDR3 is TGTGCCAGCTCACCACTGACAGGGATTGAATCACCCCTCCACTTT. It is translated as CASSPLTGIESPLHF.

The V call is TRBV18, the J call TRBJ1-2; D perhaps matches TRBD1 (5 bases). The CDR3 is 12 residues long. V was cut by 8 bases and J by 6 bases, with 13 bases left in between. CDR1 is KGHSH and CDR2 is LQKENI in the germline V gene. The CDR3 bases are TGTGCCAGCAACCAGGGTATGGATGGCTACACCTTC. Its protein product is CASNQGMDGYTF.

The chain combines TRBV19 with TRBJ2-6; D gene uncertain. Trimming cost V 3 bases and J 2 bases, with 11 bases left between them. The CDR3 contains 16 residues. Germline values: CDR1 LNHDA, CDR2 SQIVND (reference sequence). The CDR3 here is CASSIFGDTGANVLTF. DNA for the CDR3: TGTGCCAGTAGTATTTTCGGCGACACTGGGGCCAACGTCCTGACTTTC.

V usage is TRBV3-1 (or the pseudogene TRBV3-2) and J usage is TRBJ1-2, with a tentative D call TRBD1 (5 bases). V was pared by 8 bases and J by 5 bases, with 15 bases between. The CDR3 has 13 residues. The germline CDR1 and CDR2 sequences are LGHDT and YNNKEL (reference sequence). CDR3 bases: TGTGCCAGCCAGCAGCGTAGGGGATATGGCTACACCTTC. This translates into CASQQRRGYGYTF.

The gene calls are TRBV14 and TRBJ1-1, with 8 bases fitting TRBD1. This CDR3 is built from 14 residues. CDR1 is SGHDN and CDR2 is FVKESK in the germline V gene. The V gene end was trimmed by 5 bases and the J gene end by 6 bases; junction bases not matched to a gene: 8. The DNA of the CDR3 is TGTGCCAGCAGCTACAGGGGGGGGACCGCTGAAGCTTTCTTT. This encodes CASSYRGGTAEAFF.

V usage is TRBV6-1 and J usage is TRBJ2-1; D call uncertain. Trimming removed 3 bases from V and 5 bases from J, with 17 bases in between. Germline lookup yields CDR1 MNHNS and CDR2 SASEGT. This CDR3 has 16 amino acids. The CDR3 sequence is CASSESVLFPHNEQFF. The CDR3 nucleotides are TGTGCCAGCAGTGAGTCCGTCCTCTTCCCCCACAATGAGCAGTTCTTC.

V gene TRBV11-3 combines with J gene TRBJ1-1, with D unclear. This CDR3 region has 13 residues. CDR1 SGHNT and CDR2 YENEEA come from the germline V gene. V was pared by 8 bases and J by 1 base, with 11 bases between. The CDR3 DNA sequence: TGTGCCAGCGCCCACACAGAGAACACTGAAGCTTTCTTT. Its translation is CASAHTENTEAFF.

Only one count was recorded for this clone. The chain recombines TRBV10-3 with TRBJ1-1, with 9 bases lining up with TRBD1. Germline values: CDR1 ENHRY, CDR2 SYGVKD. The CDR3 loop spans 13 amino acids. V shed 11 bases, J shed 3 bases, and the junction held 7 bases outside the gene matches. The CDR3 region is CAQRTGEDTEAFF. In nucleotides, the CDR3 is TGTGCCCAACGGACAGGGGAAGACACTGAAGCTTTCTTT.

J is TRBJ1-3 and V is TRBV7-3; D is unresolved. This CDR3 contains 13 residues. Germline V gene data show CDR1 as SGHTA and CDR2 as FQGTGA. The ends were cut back, 5 bases at V and 1 base at J, with 6 bases in the middle. The CDR3: CASSLESGNTIYF. In nucleotides, the CDR3 is TGTGCCAGCAGCCTCGAGTCTGGAAACACCATATATTTT.

This chain joins TRBV5-4 and TRBJ2-1, with D tentatively TRBD1 (6 bases). Germline values: CDR1 SGHNT, CDR2 YYREEE (reference sequence). V lost 2 bases and J lost 5, with 14 bases in between. The CDR3 is made up of 15 amino acids. Here the CDR3 DNA reads TGTGCCAGCAGCTTTCCCCTAGGGACAAACAATGAGCAGTTCTTC. Protein sequence: CASSFPLGTNNEQFF.

This clone came up once. V is TRBV6-5 and J is TRBJ1-3; D call uncertain. Deletions cut 3 bases from V and 0 bases from J, with 6 bases between. This CDR3 comprises 14 residues. Germline-derived CDR1 and CDR2 are MNHEY and SVGAGI. The CDR3 DNA reads as TGTGCCAGCAGTTATGAGGGCTCTGGAAACACCATATATTTT. Translated: CASSYEGSGNTIYF.

The V call is TRBV13, the J call TRBJ1-1; TRBD1 aligns across 7 bases. The V segment lost 5 bases and the J segment 4 bases; nucleotides outside the gene matches: 4. Germline assignment: CDR1 PRHDT and CDR2 FYEKMQ (reference sequence). The CDR3 runs to 13 residues. CDR3 sequence: CASSANRGTEAFF. As DNA, the CDR3 is TGTGCCAGCAGCGCAAACAGGGGCACTGAAGCTTTCTTT.

V is TRBV9 and J is TRBJ2-1; possibly TRBD2 for D (6 bases). The V end lost 4 bases, the J end lost 5 bases, and 16 bases lay between the germline ends. This CDR3 region has 15 residues. Germline assignment: CDR1 SGDLS and CDR2 YYNGEE. CDR3 sequence reads: CASSMGLASHNEQFF. CDR3 coding DNA: TGTGCCAGCAGCATGGGGCTAGCGAGCCACAATGAGCAGTTCTTC.

This sequence joins TRBV6-4 and TRBJ2-3; perhaps TRBD1 as D (6 bases). CDR1 and CDR2 (germline): MRHNA, SNTAGT. This CDR3 has 13 residues. V was trimmed by 2 bases and J by 6 bases, leaving 9 bases between them. This CDR3 is CASSDTGKDTQYF. As DNA, the CDR3 is TGTGCCAGCAGTGACACAGGGAAGGATACGCAGTATTTT.

The V call is TRBV7-6, the J call TRBJ1-3; the match to TRBD1 covers 7 bases. This CDR3 has 16 amino acids. Germline V CDR1 and CDR2: SGHVS, FNYEAQ. The junction had 7 bases not matched to a gene; V was cut back by 5 bases and J by 0 bases. This CDR3 reads CASSKMTGSSGNTIYF. CDR3 DNA: TGTGCCAGCAGCAAGATGACAGGGAGCTCTGGAAACACCATATATTTT.

In this sample, this clone turned up a few times. V and J are TRBV10-1 and TRBJ2-7; 11 bases fit TRBD1. CDR3 size: 18 residues. In germline, CDR1 is WNHNN, CDR2 SYGVQD (reference sequence). V dropped 7 bases and J dropped 2; count of bases not matched to a gene: 16. CDR3 residues: CASTPPRTGGSNPYEQYV. CDR3 sequence (DNA): TGCGCCAGCACTCCGCCGAGGACAGGGGGCTCCAACCCCTACGAGCAGTACGTC.

The chain couples TRBV14 to TRBJ1-6; 10 bases match TRBD1. After removal of 3 bases from V and 11 bases from J, the junction contained 7 bases not matched to a gene. The CDR3 has 15 residues. Germline V lookup: CDR1 SGHDN, CDR2 FVKESK. DNA for the CDR3: TGTGCCAGCAGCCACAAAGGGACAGGGGTAACACCCCTCCACTTT. Translation: CASSHKGTGVTPLHF.

This sequence joins TRBV7-2 and TRBJ2-5; D possibly corresponds to TRBD2 (5 bases). CDR3 length equals 15 residues. Trimming pared 5 bases from V and 5 bases from J, leaving 18 bases between. Germline CDR1 reads SGHTA; CDR2 reads FQGNSA. The CDR3 loop is CASSQSTGNWETQYF. The CDR3 DNA is TGTGCCAGCAGCCAATCTACGGGGAATTGGGAGACCCAGTACTTC.

V gene TRBV30 combines with J gene TRBJ1-3; 9 positions match TRBD1. The germline CDR1 and CDR2 sequences are GTSNPN and SVGIG (reference sequence). The CDR3 loop spans 19 amino acids. V shed 3 bases, J shed 0 bases, and the junction held 15 bases outside the gene matches. Here the CDR3 DNA reads TGTGCCTGGAGGGGATCTCCAACAGGGGGCTGGGGCTCTGGAAACACCATATATTTT. Its protein product is CAWRGSPTGGWGSGNTIYF. Complete variable domain (other parts from reference TRBV30 and TRBJ1-3): SQTIHQWPATLVQPVGSPLSLECTVEGTSNPNLYWYRQAAGRGLQLLFYSVGIGQISSEVPQNLSASRPQDRQFILSSKKLLLSDSGFYLCAWRGSPTGGWGSGNTIYFGEGSWLTVV.

Points on this clone: A read error may account for a junction end that differs from germline. The chain carries TRBV19 and TRBJ1-1, with D unclear. Germline lookup yields CDR1 LNHDA and CDR2 SQIVND (reference sequence). This CDR3 is built from 14 residues. The CDR3 loop reads CASSERTLKTEAFF. The CDR3, as DNA: TGTGCCAGTAGTGAGCGAACCCTGAAGACTGAAGCTTTCTTT.

V and J are TRBV6-2 or TRBV6-3 and TRBJ2-2; D unclear. Trimming pared 4 bases from V and 7 bases from J, leaving 10 bases between. CDR1 is MNHEY and CDR2 is SVGEGT in the germline V gene. The CDR3 covers 13 residues. As DNA, the CDR3 is TGTGCCAGCAGTTCCGGGTGGAGCGGGGAGCTGTTTTTT. Protein sequence: CASSSGWSGELFF.